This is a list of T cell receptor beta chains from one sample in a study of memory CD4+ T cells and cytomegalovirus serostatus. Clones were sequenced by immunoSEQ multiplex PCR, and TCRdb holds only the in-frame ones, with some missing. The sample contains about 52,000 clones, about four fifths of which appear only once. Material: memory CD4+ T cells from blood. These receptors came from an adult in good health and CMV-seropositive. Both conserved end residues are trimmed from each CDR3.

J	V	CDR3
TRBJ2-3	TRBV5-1	ASSFQSSADTQY
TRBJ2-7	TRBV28	ASSRAGGSYEQY
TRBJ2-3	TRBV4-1	ASSQQGGGSVTDTQY
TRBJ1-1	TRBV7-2	ASSQQGPRTEAF
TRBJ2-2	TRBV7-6	ASSSRDTGELF
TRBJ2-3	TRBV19	ASSLRQGSKDTQY
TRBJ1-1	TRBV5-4	ASSPGSGSYTEAF
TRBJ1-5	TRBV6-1	ASSRPGNNQPQH
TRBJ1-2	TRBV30	AWSGGRTNYGYT
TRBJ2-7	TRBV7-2	ASSPSLDRNEQY
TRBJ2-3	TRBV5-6	ASSLAGTLSDTQY
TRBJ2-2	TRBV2	ASRATYGDTGELF
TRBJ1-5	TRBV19	ASSIYRAFDQPQH
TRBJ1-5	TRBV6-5	ASSYRGPSSNQPQH
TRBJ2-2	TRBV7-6	ASSQGQGTPGELF
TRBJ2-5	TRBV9	ASSALPGQGGETQY
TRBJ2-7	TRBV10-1	ASSSEGSYEQY
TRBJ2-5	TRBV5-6	ASSWGTKKRGVRETQY
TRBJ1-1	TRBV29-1	SVPRGGGLNTEAF
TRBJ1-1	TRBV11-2	ASRLQQFVTEAF
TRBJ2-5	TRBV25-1	ASSAKGTQY
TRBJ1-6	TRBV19	ASSLTGHSPLH
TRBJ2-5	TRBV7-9	ASSLAGSQETQY
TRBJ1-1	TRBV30	AWSPDRWEAF
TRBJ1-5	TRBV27	ASSLSRIGQPQH
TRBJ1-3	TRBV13	ASSLRGGRISGNTIY
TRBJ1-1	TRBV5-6	ASSSATGQGTEAF
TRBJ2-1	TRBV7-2	ASSSGGVTYNEQF
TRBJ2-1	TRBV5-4	ASNPGTSDEQF
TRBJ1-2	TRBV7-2	ASSPRGDGYT
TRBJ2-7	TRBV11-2	ASSWTGHTYEQY
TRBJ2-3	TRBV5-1	ASRPGLSTDTQY
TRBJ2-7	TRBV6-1	ASSANTGPETYEQY
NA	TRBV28	ASGVVAGGYEQY
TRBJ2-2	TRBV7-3	ASSLQANTGELF
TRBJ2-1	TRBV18	ASSPTSGGDNEQF